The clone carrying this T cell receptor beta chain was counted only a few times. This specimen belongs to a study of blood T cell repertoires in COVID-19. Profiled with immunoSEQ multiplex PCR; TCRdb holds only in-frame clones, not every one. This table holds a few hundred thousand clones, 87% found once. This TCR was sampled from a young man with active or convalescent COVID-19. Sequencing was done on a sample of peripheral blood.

This chain's CDR3 is CASSHGGQVSSYEQYF. CDR3 nucleotide sequence: TGCGCCAGCAGCCACGGTGGGCAGGTGAGCTCCTACGAGCAGTACTTC. The V call is TRBV4-1, the J call TRBJ2-7; D gene unclear. Germline CDR1 reads MGHRA; CDR2 reads YSYEKL. CDR3 length: 16 amino acids. Trimming removed 3 bases at V and 0 bases at J, with 15 bases between.